This T cell receptor beta chain stems from a study of blood T cells in healthy people across ages. The authors ran a second PCR of about 6 to 11 cycles using a sample-barcoded 5' primer and a J-beta primer mix. TCRdb re-called the 5' RACE reads through MiXCR, storing one row per CDR3 protein. The table has more than 800,000 distinct CDR3 sequences, more than 40% seen once. V lost 0 bases and J lost 5, with 11 bases in between. This CDR3 region has 15 residues. The V gene's germline CDR1 is MNHEY and CDR2 SMNVEV (reference sequence). Sequenced sample: blood. The chain has TRBV27 and TRBJ2-1; D is ambiguous. The sequence was collected from a woman aged 60-70 years in good health. The CDR3 DNA is TGTGCCAGCAGTTTATCGAATCGTCCAAACAATGAGCAGTTCTTC. It yields the protein CASSLSNRPNNEQFF.